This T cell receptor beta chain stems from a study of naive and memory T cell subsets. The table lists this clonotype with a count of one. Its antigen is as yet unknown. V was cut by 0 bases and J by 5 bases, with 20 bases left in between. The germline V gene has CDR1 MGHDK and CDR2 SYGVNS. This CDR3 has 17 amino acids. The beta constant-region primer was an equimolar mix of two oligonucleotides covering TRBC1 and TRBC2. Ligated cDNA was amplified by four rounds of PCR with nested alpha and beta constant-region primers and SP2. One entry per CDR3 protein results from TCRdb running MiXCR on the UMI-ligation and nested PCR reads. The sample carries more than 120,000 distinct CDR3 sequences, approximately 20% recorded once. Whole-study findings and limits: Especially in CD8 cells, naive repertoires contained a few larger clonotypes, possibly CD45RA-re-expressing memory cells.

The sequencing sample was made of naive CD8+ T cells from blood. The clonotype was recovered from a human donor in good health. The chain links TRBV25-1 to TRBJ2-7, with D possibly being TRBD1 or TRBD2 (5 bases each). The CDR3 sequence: CASSEYYGTTLSHEQYF. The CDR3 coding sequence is TGTGCCAGCAGTGAATATTACGGGACGACCCTAAGCCACGAGCAGTACTTC.